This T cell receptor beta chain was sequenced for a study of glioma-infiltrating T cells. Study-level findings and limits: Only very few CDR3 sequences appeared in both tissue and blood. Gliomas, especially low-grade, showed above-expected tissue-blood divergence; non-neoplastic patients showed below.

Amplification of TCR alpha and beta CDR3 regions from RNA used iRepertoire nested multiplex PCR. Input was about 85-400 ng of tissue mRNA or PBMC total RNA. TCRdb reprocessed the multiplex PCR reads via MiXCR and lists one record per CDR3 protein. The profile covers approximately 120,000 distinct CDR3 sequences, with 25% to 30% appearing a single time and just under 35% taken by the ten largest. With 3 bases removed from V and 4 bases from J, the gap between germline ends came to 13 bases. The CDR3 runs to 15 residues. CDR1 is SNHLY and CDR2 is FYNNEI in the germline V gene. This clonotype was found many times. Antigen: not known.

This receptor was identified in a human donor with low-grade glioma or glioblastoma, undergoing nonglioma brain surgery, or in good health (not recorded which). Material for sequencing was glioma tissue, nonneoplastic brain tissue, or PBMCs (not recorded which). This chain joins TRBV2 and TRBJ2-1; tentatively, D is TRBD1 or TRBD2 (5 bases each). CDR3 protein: CASSEQRGTYNEQFF. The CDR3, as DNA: TGTGCCAGCAGTGAGCAGCGTGGGACGTACAATGAGCAGTTCTTC.